These T cell receptor beta chains were read from a single sample in a study of patients and donors after allogeneic stem cell transplantation. TCRdb ran MiXCR on the RT-PCR reads and lists one entry per CDR3 protein. Of about 960,000 distinct CDR3 sequences listed, more than 15% are singletons. Material for sequencing was blood, either unsorted or a sorted T cell fraction (not recorded which). Receptors originate from a human donor who was either an allogeneic HSCT recipient or a stem cell or donor lymphocyte infusion donor (not recorded which). It is not recorded whose cells these are; they may come from a transplant donor. The CDR3 runs from the conserved cysteine through the conserved F or W. D genes are given only for firm matches. Clone size is given for some rows only: seen once, a few or many times, or a class if the clone is expanded.

TRBJ2-7,-,TRBV12-3/TRBV12-4,many,CASRGTGSYEQYF,TGTGCCAGCAGGGGAACGGGAAGCTACGAGCAGTACTTC
TRBJ2-1,-,TRBV29-1,-,CSVWEGGTGEQFF,TGCAGCGTTTGGGAGGGGGGAACGGGTGAGCAGTTCTTC
TRBJ1-2,-,TRBV25-1,few,CASSEVEGAEYGYTF,TGTGCCAGCAGTGAAGTCGAGGGCGCTGAATATGGCTACACCTTC
TRBJ2-7,-,TRBV12-3/TRBV12-4,many,CASSFHSYEQYF,TGTGCCAGCAGTTTTCATAGCTACGAGCAGTACTTC
TRBJ2-1,TRBD1,TRBV4-3,many,CASSRQGTYNEQFF,TGCGCCAGCAGCCGACAGGGAACCTACAATGAGCAGTTCTTC
TRBJ1-5,-,TRBV20-1,few,CSARGPTSNQPQHF,TGCAGTGCTAGAGGACCTACTAGCAATCAGCCCCAGCATTTT
TRBJ2-1,-,TRBV27,-,CASSPRWHSYNEQFF,TGTGCCAGCAGTCCGCGTTGGCACTCCTACAATGAGCAGTTCTTC
TRBJ1-1,-,TRBV6-5,many,CASSYRRAGNTEAFF,TGTGCCAGCAGTTACCGCCGGGCAGGGAACACTGAAGCTTTCTTT
TRBJ1-2,-,TRBV5-1,few,CASSSGSNRVLYGYTF,TGCGCCAGCAGCTCGGGTTCGAACAGGGTGCTCTATGGCTACACCTTC
TRBJ2-7,-,TRBV20-1,-,CSARRRISYEQYF,TGCAGTGCTAGACGGCGGATCTCCTACGAGCAGTACTTC
TRBJ1-5,TRBD1,TRBV20-1,few,CSAQQGWVNQPQHF,TGCAGTGCGCAACAGGGGTGGGTCAATCAGCCCCAGCATTTT
TRBJ1-3,-,TRBV15,-,CATSRVGQGFAGKTIYF,TGTGCCACCAGCAGAGTCGGGCAGGGTTTCGCTGGAAAGACCATATATTTT
TRBJ2-1,TRBD2,TRBV20-1,-,CSARLAGSSYNEQFF,TGCAGTGCTAGACTAGCGGGGAGCTCCTACAATGAGCAGTTCTTC
TRBJ2-7,-,TRBV4-3,many,CASSLWEQGYEQYF,TGCGCCAGCAGCCTTTGGGAACAAGGCTACGAGCAGTACTTC
TRBJ2-1,TRBD2,TRBV7-3,few,CASSQIAGEHLGYNEQFF,TGTGCCAGCAGCCAAATAGCGGGAGAACACCTAGGTTACAATGAGCAGTTCTTC
TRBJ1-6,-,TRBV20-1,-,CSARPRSPSSPLHF,TGCAGTGCTAGACCCCGTTCGCCAAGTTCACCCCTCCACTTT
TRBJ1-1,-,TRBV7-2,many,CASSLGVGAFF,TGTGCCAGCAGCTTAGGGGTCGGAGCTTTCTTT
TRBJ1-4,-,TRBV5-6,few,CASSLLRNEKLFF,TGTGCCAGCAGCTTGCTAAGAAATGAAAAACTGTTTTTT
TRBJ1-1,-,TRBV7-9,few,CASILRGGGTEAFF,TGTGCCAGCATCCTTAGAGGGGGGGGGACTGAAGCTTTCTTT
TRBJ1-4,TRBD1,TRBV5-1,-,CASSLNRGSNEKLFF,TGCGCCAGCAGCTTGAACAGGGGGTCCAATGAAAAACTGTTTTTT
TRBJ2-1,-,TRBV12-3/TRBV12-4,-,CASSSAYEQFF,TGTGCCAGCAGTTCGGCGTATGAGCAGTTCTTC
TRBJ2-3,TRBD2,TRBV5-1,many,CASSSGTSGDTQYF,TGCGCCAGCAGCTCCGGGACTAGCGGCGATACGCAGTATTTT
TRBJ2-7,TRBD2,TRBV9,few,CASSVSGKLTYEQYF,TGTGCCAGCAGCGTTAGCGGGAAGCTTACCTACGAGCAGTACTTC
TRBJ2-1,TRBD2,TRBV13,-,CASGRLAGAMYEQFF,TGTGCCAGCGGACGACTAGCGGGAGCGATGTATGAGCAGTTCTTC
TRBJ2-7,TRBD2,TRBV3-1,-,CASSPRTSGPSDEQYF,TGTGCCAGCAGCCCCCGGACTAGCGGCCCCTCTGACGAGCAGTACTTC
TRBJ2-1,-,TRBV19,few,CASSMPLYWGGSNEQFF,TGTGCCAGTAGTATGCCCCTGTACTGGGGCGGGTCGAATGAGCAGTTCTTC
TRBJ2-5,-,TRBV29-1,few,CSVEDTQGETQYF,TGCAGCGTTGAAGACACACAGGGTGAGACCCAGTACTTC
TRBJ2-5,-,TRBV20-1,few,CSANQGLGTQYF,TGCAGTGCTAACCAGGGCCTCGGGACCCAGTACTTC
TRBJ1-1,-,TRBV20-1,few,CSATRHSLNTEAFF,TGCAGTGCTACCAGGCACAGCCTGAACACTGAAGCTTTCTTT
TRBJ1-1,-,TRBV4-3,few,CASSQEFFGSGQNTEAFF,TGCGCCAGCAGCCAAGAGTTCTTTGGGAGTGGGCAGAACACTGAAGCTTTCTTT
TRBJ2-1,TRBD2,TRBV29-1,-,CSLPAGGPYEQFF,TGCAGCCTCCCGGCGGGAGGGCCTTATGAGCAGTTCTTC
TRBJ1-1,TRBD1,TRBV12-3/TRBV12-4,few,CASRSSPGQGNTEAFF,TGTGCCAGCAGGTCCTCCCCGGGACAGGGGAACACTGAAGCTTTCTTT
TRBJ2-5,TRBD2,TRBV5-1,few,CASRDGTSGSLPSETQYF,TGCGCCAGCAGGGACGGGACTAGCGGGAGCCTACCTTCAGAGACCCAGTACTTC
TRBJ1-1,-,TRBV5-1,-,CASSLGQLSNTEAFF,TGCGCCAGCAGCTTGGGCCAGCTATCGAACACTGAAGCTTTCTTT
TRBJ2-7,TRBD2,TRBV6-2/TRBV6-3,few,CASSYRLAGVTYEQYF,TGTGCCAGCAGTTATCGTCTAGCGGGAGTGACCTACGAGCAGTACTTC
TRBJ1-5,-,TRBV12-3/TRBV12-4,-,CASSLRGRGHSNQPQHF,TGTGCCAGCAGTTTAAGGGGCCGGGGGCATAGCAATCAGCCCCAGCATTTT
TRBJ2-1,TRBD2,TRBV4-1,-,CASSQERWTSSINEQFF,TGCGCCAGCAGCCAAGAGCGATGGACTAGCAGTATCAATGAGCAGTTCTTC
TRBJ2-7,-,TRBV7-2,-,CASSLGPFSYEQYF,TGTGCCAGCAGCTTAGGACCTTTCTCCTACGAGCAGTACTTC
TRBJ2-1,TRBD2,TRBV3-1,once,CASSQILAGPYNEQFF,TGTGCCAGCAGCCAAATTCTAGCGGGACCCTACAATGAGCAGTTCTTC
TRBJ2-7,TRBD2,TRBV5-1,-,CASGSGSVYEQYF,TGCGCCAGCGGTAGCGGGAGCGTCTACGAGCAGTACTTC
TRBJ2-3,TRBD2,TRBV7-8,-,CASSEGLAGDTDTQYF,TGTGCCAGCAGCGAGGGACTAGCGGGGGACACAGATACGCAGTATTTT
TRBJ2-7,-,TRBV12-3/TRBV12-4,-,CASSLLAISYEQYF,TGTGCCAGCAGTTTACTAGCGATATCCTACGAGCAGTACTTC
TRBJ1-5,TRBD1,TRBV4-1,many,CASSQPGQGSNQPQHF,TGCGCCAGCAGCCAACCGGGACAGGGAAGCAATCAGCCCCAGCATTTT
TRBJ1-4,-,TRBV4-1,-,CASSPQGGLWLEKLFF,TGCGCCAGCAGCCCACAAGGAGGATTGTGGTTAGAAAAACTGTTTTTT
TRBJ2-1,-,TRBV30,-,CAWRPSSYNEQFF,TGTGCCTGGAGACCTAGTTCTTACAATGAGCAGTTCTTC
TRBJ2-5,TRBD1,TRBV5-1,few,CASSLRQGRSEETQYF,TGCGCCAGCAGCCTTAGACAGGGGAGGTCGGAAGAGACCCAGTACTTC
TRBJ2-6,-,TRBV4-1,-,CASSQETPTSSGANVLTF,TGCGCCAGCAGCCAAGAGACTCCAACAAGCTCTGGGGCCAACGTCCTGACTTTC
TRBJ1-2,-,TRBV7-2,many,CASSFSHQVNYGYTF,TGTGCCAGCAGCTTTAGCCACCAAGTTAACTATGGCTACACCTTC
TRBJ2-7,-,TRBV6-1,-,CATSRSLGFYEQYF,TGTGCCACCTCCCGGTCCCTCGGTTTCTACGAGCAGTACTTC
TRBJ1-6,-,TRBV30,few,CAWSVLLSGKNSPLHF,TGTGCCTGGAGTGTACTGTTATCCGGCAAAAATTCACCCCTCCACTTT
TRBJ2-7,-,TRBV12-3/TRBV12-4,-,CASSLGLFPSYEQYF,TGTGCCAGCAGTTTAGGGTTATTCCCTTCCTACGAGCAGTACTTC
TRBJ2-7,-,TRBV20-1,few,CSASSGNYEQYF,TGCAGTGCTAGTTCCGGGAACTACGAGCAGTACTTC
TRBJ1-5,TRBD1,TRBV6-2/TRBV6-3,-,CASSYSGTGGRQPQHF,TGTGCCAGCAGTTACTCTGGGACAGGGGGCCGACAGCCCCAGCATTTT
TRBJ1-5,-,TRBV6-1,few,CASSGQYSNQPQHF,TGTGCCAGCAGCGGACAATATAGCAATCAGCCCCAGCATTTT